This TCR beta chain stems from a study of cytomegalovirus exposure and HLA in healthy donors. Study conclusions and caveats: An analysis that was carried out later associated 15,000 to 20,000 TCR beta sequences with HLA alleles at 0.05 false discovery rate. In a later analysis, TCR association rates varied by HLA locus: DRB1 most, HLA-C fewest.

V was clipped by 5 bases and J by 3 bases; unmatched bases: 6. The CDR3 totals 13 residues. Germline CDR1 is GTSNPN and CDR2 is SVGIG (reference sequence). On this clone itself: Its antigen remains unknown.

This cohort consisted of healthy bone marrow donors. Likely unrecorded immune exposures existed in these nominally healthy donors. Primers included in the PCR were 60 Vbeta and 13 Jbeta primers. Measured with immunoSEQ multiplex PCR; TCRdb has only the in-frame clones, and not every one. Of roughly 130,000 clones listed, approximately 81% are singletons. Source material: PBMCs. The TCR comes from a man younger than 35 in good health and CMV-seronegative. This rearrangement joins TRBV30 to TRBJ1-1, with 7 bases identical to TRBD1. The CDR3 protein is CAWHRGTDTEAFF. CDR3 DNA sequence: TGTGCCTGGCACAGGGGAACGGACACTGAAGCTTTCTTT.